A selection of T cell receptor beta chains follows, all from one sample in a study of blood T cell repertoires in COVID-19. Some clones are missing from TCRdb's copy, which holds only in-frame ones; the method was immunoSEQ multiplex PCR. The data contain under 450,000 clones, less than 90% of them singletons. Specimen: PBMCs or T cells enriched from blood (not recorded which). The receptors originated from a woman aged 30 to 39 who had recovered from COVID-19. CDR3s include the opening cysteine and the closing phenylalanine or tryptophan. The D gene is left open where the match is weak. Rows may omit the clone size; those that give it use once, few, many or a size class.

j_call	d_call	v_call	clone_size	cdr3_length	cdr3_nt	cdr3_aa
TRBJ2-7	TRBD2	TRBV7-9	NA	15	TGTGCCAGCAGCTTAGTAGCGGGGCCCTCCTACGAGCAGTACTTC	CASSLVAGPSYEQYF
TRBJ1-2	TRBD1	TRBV2	NA	14	TGTGCCAGCAGTGAGTACAGGGGAAACTATGGCTACACCTTC	CASSEYRGNYGYTF
TRBJ2-1	NA	TRBV18	few	13	TGTGCCAGCTTGTCCGTGTCCTACAATGAGCAGTTCTTC	CASLSVSYNEQFF
TRBJ1-5	NA	TRBV27	NA	13	TGTGCCAGCGCTTTCTATAGCAATCAGCCCCAGCATTTT	CASAFYSNQPQHF
TRBJ1-4	NA	TRBV27	NA	14	TGTGCCAGCAGTTTATTGGCCACGAATGAAAAACTGTTTTTT	CASSLLATNEKLFF
TRBJ2-7	NA	TRBV2	NA	12	TGTGCCAGCATGGGCATAACCTACGAGCAGTACTTC	CASMGITYEQYF
TRBJ2-7	TRBD2	TRBV5-1	NA	15	TGCGCCAGCTCGGTAGCGGGAGCCCTTTGGGACGAGCAGTACTTC	CASSVAGALWDEQYF
TRBJ2-7	TRBD1	TRBV28	NA	18	TGTGCCAGCAGTACCGACGATCCGGGACAGGGGGACTCCTACGAGCAGTACTTC	CASSTDDPGQGDSYEQYF
TRBJ2-1	NA	TRBV19	NA	16	TGTGCCAGTAGTATCCAGGCAGGGCCAGAATACAATGAGCAGTTCTTC	CASSIQAGPEYNEQFF
TRBJ1-1	TRBD1	TRBV19	NA	15	TGTGCCAGTAGTACTGACAGGGGATGGAACACTGAAGCTTTCTTT	CASSTDRGWNTEAFF
TRBJ2-7	NA	TRBV19	once	16	TGTGCCAGTAGTGCCAAACCCGGGACTGATACCTACGAGCAGTACTTC	CASSAKPGTDTYEQYF
TRBJ1-5	NA	TRBV7-9	few	14	TGTGCCAGCAGCTTAGGAACGGGAAATCAGCCCCAGCATTTT	CASSLGTGNQPQHF
TRBJ1-2	NA	TRBV28	many	11	TGTGCCAGCAGTACGACGCGGGGCAGTACCTTC	CASSTTRGSTF
TRBJ2-2	NA	TRBV18	NA	14	TGTGCCAGCTCACCCGAGTTTGTTTCCGGGGAGCTGTTTTTT	CASSPEFVSGELFF
TRBJ2-1	NA	TRBV5-8	once	13	TGTGCCAGCAGCCCTGTTCCCTACAATGAGCAGTTCTTC	CASSPVPYNEQFF
TRBJ2-1	TRBD2	TRBV7-2	NA	16	TGTGCCAGCAGCTTAGAGAGTAGCGGGGGGGCAAGGGAGCAGTTCTTC	CASSLESSGGAREQFF
TRBJ1-1	NA	TRBV7-3	NA	16	TGTGCCAGCAGCCCCCAGTTCGGGCAGGGGATCACTGAAGCTTTCTTT	CASSPQFGQGITEAFF
TRBJ2-1	TRBD2	TRBV13	NA	18	TGTGCCAGCAGCTCCCGACAGGGACTAGCGGGACCCTACAATGAGCAGTTCTTC	CASSSRQGLAGPYNEQFF
TRBJ2-7	NA	TRBV2	NA	12	TGTGCCAGCAGTGAAGGGCACTACGAGCAGTACTTC	CASSEGHYEQYF
TRBJ2-5	TRBD2	TRBV12-5	NA	14	TGTGCTAGTTCTTTGGTGGCGGGGGGGGAGACCCAGTACTTC	CASSLVAGGETQYF
TRBJ1-1	TRBD1	TRBV23-1	NA	11	TGCGCCATCACAGGGGACACTGAAGCTTTCTTT	CAITGDTEAFF
TRBJ1-4	NA	TRBV5-1	NA	14	TGCGCCAGCAGCTTGTCCGTAGGGGGTGAAAAACTGTTTTTT	CASSLSVGGEKLFF
TRBJ2-1	NA	TRBV7-2	once	12	TGTGCCAGCAGCCTGAGCCGGGAGTGGGGGTTCTTC	CASSLSREWGFF
TRBJ1-6	NA	TRBV14	NA	13	TGTGCCAGCAGCCAAGACCGGGATTCACCCCTCCACTTT	CASSQDRDSPLHF
TRBJ2-1	NA	TRBV28	NA	13	TGTGCCAGCAGTCCCCGACTAGATGCTGAGCAGTTCTTC	CASSPRLDAEQFF
TRBJ2-7	TRBD1	TRBV5-5	NA	15	TGTGCCAGCAGCGACGGACAGGGGATTACGAGCAGGCAGTACTTC	CASSDGQGITSRQYF
TRBJ2-7	TRBD1	TRBV7-8	NA	13	TGTGCCAGCAGCTGGGGACAGTACTACGAGCAGTACTTC	CASSWGQYYEQYF
TRBJ1-5	NA	TRBV28	NA	14	TGTGCCAGCAGTTTAGTTAACACCTATCAGCCCCAGCATTTT	CASSLVNTYQPQHF
TRBJ2-5	TRBD2	TRBV6-5	NA	16	TGTGCCAGCAGTTACTCGACGGTAGCGGGGTTAGAGACCCAGTACTTC	CASSYSTVAGLETQYF
TRBJ1-1	NA	TRBV19	NA	13	TGTGCCAGTAGTGTTACACTGAACACTGAAGCTTTCTTT	CASSVTLNTEAFF
TRBJ1-1	NA	TRBV29-1	NA	12	TGCAGCGTTGGGCGAGGAAACACTGAAGCTTTCTTT	CSVGRGNTEAFF
TRBJ2-5	TRBD2	TRBV25-1	NA	14	TGTGCCAGCAGTGAAAGGAGGGGAGGGGAGACCCAGTACTTC	CASSERRGGETQYF
TRBJ2-7	NA	TRBV13	NA	12	TGTGCCAGCAGCTTAGGCAAGCTCGAGCAGTACTTC	CASSLGKLEQYF
TRBJ2-5	TRBD2	TRBV4-2	once	17	TGTGCCAGCAGCCCCCGGACTAGCGGGGGTAACCAAGAGACCCAGTACTTC	CASSPRTSGGNQETQYF
TRBJ2-1	NA	TRBV4-2	NA	15	TGTGCCAGCAGCCCCTGGGGTGGGGAGAGCGATGAGCAGTTCTTC	CASSPWGGESDEQFF
TRBJ1-6	NA	TRBV2	NA	14	TGTGCCAGCAGTGTGCAGCCTCAGGATTCACCCCTCCACTTT	CASSVQPQDSPLHF
TRBJ2-7	TRBD1	TRBV10-3	NA	14	TGTGCCATCAGGCCCGGGACAGGGGGCTACGAGCAGTACTTC	CAIRPGTGGYEQYF
TRBJ1-1	NA	TRBV2	NA	12	TGTGCCCCGTCTCTGAGGTACACTGAAGCTTTCTTT	CAPSLRYTEAFF
TRBJ2-5	NA	TRBV18	NA	16	TGTGCCAGCTCACCGGAATGGGGAAGCGGCGGCCGGACCCAGTACTTC	CASSPEWGSGGRTQYF
TRBJ2-7	TRBD2	TRBV27	few	16	TGTGCCAGCAGTTCGACACTAGCGGGGCTCTCCTACGAGCAGTACTTC	CASSSTLAGLSYEQYF
TRBJ1-4	TRBD1	TRBV6-5	NA	14	TGTGCCAGCACGTCCGGGACAGGATATGAAAAACTGTTTTTT	CASTSGTGYEKLFF
TRBJ1-6	NA	TRBV2	NA	16	TGTGCCAGCAGGCTCCTACAGCCTTCCCTGAATTCACCCCTCCACTTT	CASRLLQPSLNSPLHF
TRBJ1-5	NA	TRBV6-5	NA	13	TGTGCCATCAGGGGAGGGAGCAATCAGCCCCAGCATTTT	CAIRGGSNQPQHF
TRBJ2-7	TRBD1	TRBV3-1/TRBV3-2	NA	15	TGTGCCAGCAGCCCCCGACAGGGGTCGATCTACGAGCAGTACTTC	CASSPRQGSIYEQYF
TRBJ2-7	TRBD2	TRBV27	NA	13	TGTGCCAGCAGTTCCCTGGGAGGGCGTGAGCAGTACTTC	CASSSLGGREQYF
TRBJ2-1	TRBD2	TRBV3-1/TRBV3-2	once	16	TGTGCCAGCAGCCAAGTGACTAGCGGGCTTCACAATGAGCAGTTCTTC	CASSQVTSGLHNEQFF
TRBJ2-2	TRBD2	TRBV19	NA	17	TGTGCCAGTACCATATGGGGACTAGCGGGAGAAGTCGGGGAGCTGTTTTTT	CASTIWGLAGEVGELFF
TRBJ1-6	NA	TRBV7-9	NA	12	TGTGCCAGCAGCGTAGGGAGTTCACCCCTCCACTTT	CASSVGSSPLHF